This TCR beta chain was captured in a study of blood T cell repertoires in COVID-19. The method was immunoSEQ multiplex PCR; TCRdb's version includes in-frame clones alone and lacks a portion of them. Among about 76,000 clones listed, around nine tenths were seen once. CDR3 length: 17 residues. The trim removed 0 bases at V and 7 bases at J, leaving 13 bases unmatched. Germline V CDR1 and CDR2: LGHNA, YNFKEQ. This clonotype originated in a man aged 50-59 years with active COVID-19. Material: peripheral blood. The chain is built from TRBV4-2 and TRBJ2-5; 8 nucleotides agree with TRBD2. CDR3 sequence: CASSQDQRAGARMTQYF. In DNA form, the CDR3 reads TGTGCCAGCAGCCAAGATCAAAGAGCGGGGGCCCGAATGACCCAGTACTTC.